This TCR beta chain was identified during a study of beta chain features in type 1 diabetes. General study points: Moderate but significant shortening of TCRB CDR3s was recorded in all four CD4+ subsets from Type 1 diabetes patients.

This clone has only a few counts. Antigen specificity is unknown. Every isolated RNA sample was fully reverse transcribed, so sequencing captured expressed TCRB transcripts. Regulatory, naive and central memory T cell samples averaged around 3.5 million reads. Data came from immunoSEQ multiplex PCR; TCRdb stores just in-frame clones and leaves some out. In the table there are approximately 600,000 clones, 9.5% to 15% of which are singletons. V gave up 3 bases and J gave up 4 bases, with 16 bases separating them. CDR3 size: 15 residues. Looked up from germline, CDR1 is SGHDT and CDR2 is YYEEEE. The specimen sequenced was naive CD4+ T cells from blood. The sequence was collected from a man aged 25 to 40 with type 1 diabetes. V usage is TRBV5-6 and J usage is TRBJ1-1; D is possibly TRBD1 (6 bases). CDR3 region: CASSSVGQSPTEAFF. DNA for the CDR3: TGTGCCAGCAGCTCGGTGGGACAATCCCCCACTGAAGCTTTCTTT.